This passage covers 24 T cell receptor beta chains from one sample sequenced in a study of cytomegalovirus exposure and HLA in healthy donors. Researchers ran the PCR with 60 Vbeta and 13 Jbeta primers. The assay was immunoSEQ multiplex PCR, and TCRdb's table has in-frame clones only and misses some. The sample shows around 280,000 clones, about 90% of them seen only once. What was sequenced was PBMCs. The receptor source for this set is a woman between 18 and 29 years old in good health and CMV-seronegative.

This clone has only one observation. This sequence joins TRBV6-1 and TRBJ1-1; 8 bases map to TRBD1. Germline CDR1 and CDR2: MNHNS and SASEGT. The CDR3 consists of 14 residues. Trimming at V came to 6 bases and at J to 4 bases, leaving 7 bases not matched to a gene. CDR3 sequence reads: CASSLRGRGTEAFF. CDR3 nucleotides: TGTGCCAGCAGCCTCAGGGGGCGAGGCACTGAAGCTTTCTTT.

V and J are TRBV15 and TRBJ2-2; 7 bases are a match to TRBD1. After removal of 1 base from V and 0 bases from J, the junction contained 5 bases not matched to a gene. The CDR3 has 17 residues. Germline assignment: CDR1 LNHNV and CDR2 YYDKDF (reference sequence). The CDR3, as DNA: TGTGCCACCAGCAGAGGTGGGACAGCCTCGAACACCGGGGAGCTGTTTTTT. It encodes CATSRGGTASNTGELFF.

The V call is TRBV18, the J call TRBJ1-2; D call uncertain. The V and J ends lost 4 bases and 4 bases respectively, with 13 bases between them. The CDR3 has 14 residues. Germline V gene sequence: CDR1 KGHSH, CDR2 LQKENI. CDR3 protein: CASSRLEGGYGYTF. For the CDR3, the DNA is TGTGCCAGCTCACGCCTGGAGGGCGGCTATGGCTACACCTTC.

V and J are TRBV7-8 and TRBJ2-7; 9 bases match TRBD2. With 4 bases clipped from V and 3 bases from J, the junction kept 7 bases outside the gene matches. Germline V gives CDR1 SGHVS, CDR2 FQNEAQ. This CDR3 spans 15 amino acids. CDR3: CASSSGLARSYEQYF. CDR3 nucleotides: TGTGCCAGCAGCTCGGGACTAGCTAGGAGCTACGAGCAGTACTTC.

This chain's CDR3 is CASSPRTGNYEQYF. Written as DNA, the CDR3 is TGTGCCAGCAGTCCTCGGACAGGGAACTACGAGCAGTACTTC. This chain uses TRBV6-5 with TRBJ2-7; 8 bases align to TRBD1. V shed 5 bases, J shed 3 bases, and the junction held 6 bases outside the gene matches. The CDR3 has 14 amino acids. CDR1 MNHEY and CDR2 SVGAGI come from the germline V gene.

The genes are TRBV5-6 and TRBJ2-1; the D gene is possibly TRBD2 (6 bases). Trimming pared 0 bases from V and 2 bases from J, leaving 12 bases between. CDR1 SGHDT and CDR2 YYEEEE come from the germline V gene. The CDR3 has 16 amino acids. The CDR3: CASSLAGGVTYNEQFF. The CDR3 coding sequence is TGTGCCAGCAGCTTGGCCGGAGGGGTTACCTACAATGAGCAGTTCTTC.

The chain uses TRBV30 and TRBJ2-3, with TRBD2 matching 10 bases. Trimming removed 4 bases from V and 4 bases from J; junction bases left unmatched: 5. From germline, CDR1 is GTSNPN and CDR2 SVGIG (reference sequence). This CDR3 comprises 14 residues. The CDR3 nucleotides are TGTGCCTGGACAGCGGGGGGGCTTGCAGATACGCAGTATTTT. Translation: CAWTAGGLADTQYF.

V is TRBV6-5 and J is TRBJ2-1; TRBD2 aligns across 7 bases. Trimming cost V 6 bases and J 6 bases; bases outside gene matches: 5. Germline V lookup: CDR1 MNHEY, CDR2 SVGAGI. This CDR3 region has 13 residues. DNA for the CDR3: TGTGCCAGCAGGCGCGGGAGAGCCAATGAGCAGTTCTTC. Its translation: CASRRGRANEQFF.

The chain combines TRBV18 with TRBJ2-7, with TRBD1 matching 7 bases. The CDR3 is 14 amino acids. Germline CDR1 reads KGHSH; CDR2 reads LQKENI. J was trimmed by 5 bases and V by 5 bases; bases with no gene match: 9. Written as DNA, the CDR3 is TGTGCCAGCTCATCCGACAGGGCTCTAAACGAGCAGTACTTC. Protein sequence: CASSSDRALNEQYF. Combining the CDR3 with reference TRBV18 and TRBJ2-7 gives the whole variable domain NAGVMQNPRHLVRRRGQEARLRCSPMKGHSHVYWYRQLPEEGLKFMVYLQKENIIDESGMPKERFSAEFPKEGPSILRIQQVVRGDSAAYFCASSSDRALNEQYFGPGTRLTVT.

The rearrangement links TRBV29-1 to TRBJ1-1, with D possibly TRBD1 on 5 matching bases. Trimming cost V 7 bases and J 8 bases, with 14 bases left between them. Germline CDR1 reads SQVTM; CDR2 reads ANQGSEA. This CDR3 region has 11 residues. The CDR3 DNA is TGCAGCGCCCTAGACAGCACAGAAGCTTTCTTT. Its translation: CSALDSTEAFF.

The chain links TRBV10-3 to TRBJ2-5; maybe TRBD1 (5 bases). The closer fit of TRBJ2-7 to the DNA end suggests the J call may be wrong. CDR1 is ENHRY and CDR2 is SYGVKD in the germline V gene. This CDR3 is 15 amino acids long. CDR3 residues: CAISDSRTYVYEQYF. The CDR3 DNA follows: TGTGCCATCAGTGATTCCCGGACATATGTATACGAGCAGTACTTC.

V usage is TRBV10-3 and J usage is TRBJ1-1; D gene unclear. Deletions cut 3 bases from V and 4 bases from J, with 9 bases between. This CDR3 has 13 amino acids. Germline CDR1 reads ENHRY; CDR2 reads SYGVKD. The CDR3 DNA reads TGTGCCATCAGTGAATATGAGGGCACTGAAGCTTTCTTT. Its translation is CAISEYEGTEAFF.

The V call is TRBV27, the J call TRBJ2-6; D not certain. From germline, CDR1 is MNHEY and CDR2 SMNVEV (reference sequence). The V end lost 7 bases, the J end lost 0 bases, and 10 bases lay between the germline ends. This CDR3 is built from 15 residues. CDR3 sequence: CASMGFYSGANVLTF. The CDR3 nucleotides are TGTGCCAGCATGGGCTTCTACTCTGGGGCCAACGTCCTGACTTTC.

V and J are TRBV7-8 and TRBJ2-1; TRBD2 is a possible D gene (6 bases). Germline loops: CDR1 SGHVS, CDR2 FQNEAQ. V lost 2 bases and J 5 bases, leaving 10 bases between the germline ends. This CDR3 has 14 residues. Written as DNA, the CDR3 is TGTGCCAGCAGCTTATTGTGGGGGGACAATGAGCAGTTCTTC. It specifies CASSLLWGDNEQFF.

The CDR3 loop reads CASSAQGSSYNEQFF. In DNA form, the CDR3 reads TGTGCCAGCAGCGCACAAGGGAGCTCCTACAATGAGCAGTTCTTC. This sequence joins TRBV9 and TRBJ2-1, with D maybe TRBD2 (5 bases). CDR3 size: 15 residues. Trimming shortened V by 3 bases and J by 0 bases, and 10 bases separated the two germline ends. Per the germline V gene, CDR1 is SGDLS and CDR2 is YYNGEE.

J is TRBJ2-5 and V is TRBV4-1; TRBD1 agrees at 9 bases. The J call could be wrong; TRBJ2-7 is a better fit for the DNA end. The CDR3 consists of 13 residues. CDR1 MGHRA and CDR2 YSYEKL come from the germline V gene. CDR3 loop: CASSAWTGAEQYF. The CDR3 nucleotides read TGCGCCAGCAGTGCATGGACAGGGGCCGAGCAGTACTTC.

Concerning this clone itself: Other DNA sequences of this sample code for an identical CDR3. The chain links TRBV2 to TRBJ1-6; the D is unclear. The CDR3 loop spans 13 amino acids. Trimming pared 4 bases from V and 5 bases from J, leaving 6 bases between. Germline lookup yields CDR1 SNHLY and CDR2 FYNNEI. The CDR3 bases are TGTGCCAGCAGTGTAACAGATAATTCACCCCTCCACTTT. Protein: CASSVTDNSPLHF. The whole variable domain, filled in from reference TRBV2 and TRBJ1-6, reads EPEVTQTPSHQVTQMGQEVILRCVPISNHLYFYWYRQILGQKVEFLVSFYNNEISEKSEIFDDQFSVERPDGSNFTLKIRSTKLEDSAMYFCASSVTDNSPLHFGNGTRLTVT.

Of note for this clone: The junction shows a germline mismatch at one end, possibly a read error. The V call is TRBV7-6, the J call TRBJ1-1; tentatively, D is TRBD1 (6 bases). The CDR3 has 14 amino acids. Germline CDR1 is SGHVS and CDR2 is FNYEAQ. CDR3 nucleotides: TGTGCCAGCAGCTTCTGGCAGGGGAACACTGAAGTTTTCTTT. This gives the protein CASSFWQGNTEVFF.

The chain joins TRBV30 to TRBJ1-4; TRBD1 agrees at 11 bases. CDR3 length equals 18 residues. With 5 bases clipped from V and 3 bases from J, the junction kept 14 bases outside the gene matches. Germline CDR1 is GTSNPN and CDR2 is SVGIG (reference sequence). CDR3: CAWQPKPGTGGPNEKLFF. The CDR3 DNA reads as TGTGCCTGGCAACCAAAACCCGGGACAGGGGGTCCTAATGAAAAACTGTTTTTT.

CDR3 loop: CASSYSAGTGAEQYF. For the CDR3, the DNA is TGTGCCAGCAGTTACTCGGCCGGGACAGGGGCCGAGCAGTACTTC. The chain uses TRBV6-6 and TRBJ2-7; the match to TRBD1 covers 10 bases. Germline V CDR1 and CDR2: MNHNY, SVGAGI (reference sequence). The CDR3 is 15 amino acids. V dropped 0 bases and J dropped 6; count of bases not matched to a gene: 5.

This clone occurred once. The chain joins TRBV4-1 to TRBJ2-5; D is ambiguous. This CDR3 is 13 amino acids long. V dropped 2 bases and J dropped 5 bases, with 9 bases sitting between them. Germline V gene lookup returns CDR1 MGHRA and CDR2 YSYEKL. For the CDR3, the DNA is TGCGCCAGCAGCCAATCCTTCCGGGAGACCCAGTACTTC. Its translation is CASSQSFRETQYF.

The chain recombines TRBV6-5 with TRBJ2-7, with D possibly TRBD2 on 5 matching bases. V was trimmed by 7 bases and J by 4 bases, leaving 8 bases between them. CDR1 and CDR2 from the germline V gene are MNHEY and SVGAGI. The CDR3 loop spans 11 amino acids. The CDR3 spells CASTRGYEQYF. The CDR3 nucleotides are TGTGCCAGCACCCGAGGGTACGAGCAGTACTTC.

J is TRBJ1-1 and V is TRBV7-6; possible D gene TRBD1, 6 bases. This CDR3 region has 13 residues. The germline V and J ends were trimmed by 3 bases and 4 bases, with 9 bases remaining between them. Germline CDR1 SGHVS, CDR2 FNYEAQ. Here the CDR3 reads CASSLGGLTEAFF. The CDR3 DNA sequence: TGTGCCAGCAGCTTGGGGGGGCTCACTGAAGCTTTCTTT.

CDR3 nucleotide sequence: TGTGCCAGCAGTTACTCCTCCGGGACAGCTGGAAACACCATATATTTT. This gives the protein CASSYSSGTAGNTIYF. The J gene is TRBJ1-3, the V gene TRBV6-5; 7 positions match TRBD1. There are 16 residues in the CDR3. Trimming took 0 bases from V and 2 from J; bases not matched to a gene: 4. Per the germline V gene, CDR1 is MNHEY and CDR2 is SVGAGI.